This TCR beta chain derives from a study of CD8 T cells in ankylosing spondylitis. Findings of the study overall: Peripheral blood held disease-linked clones only at relatively low frequency, and these were CD8+. Disease-linked clones were reportedly significantly enriched in matched ankylosing spondylitis synovial fluid.

The CDR3 is 14 residues long. With 6 bases removed from V and 1 base from J, the gap between germline ends came to 12 bases. Details on this clonotype: What it binds is not known.

Libraries for TCR beta were made by quantitative 5'-RACE with molecular barcodes. TCRdb fed the 5' RACE reads into MiXCR, producing one record per CDR3 protein. Among 300,000 to 400,000 distinct CDR3 sequences listed, around 20% were seen once. The receptor was isolated from a male donor with ankylosing spondylitis or in good health (not recorded which). This sequence joins TRBV12-3 or TRBV12-4 and TRBJ2-5; D ambiguous. The sequencing input was blood, either unsorted or a sorted T cell fraction (not recorded which). The CDR3 nucleotides are TGTGCCAGCAGCCCGCGGCGGTCCCAAGAGACCCAGTACTTC. Translated, it gives CASSPRRSQETQYF.